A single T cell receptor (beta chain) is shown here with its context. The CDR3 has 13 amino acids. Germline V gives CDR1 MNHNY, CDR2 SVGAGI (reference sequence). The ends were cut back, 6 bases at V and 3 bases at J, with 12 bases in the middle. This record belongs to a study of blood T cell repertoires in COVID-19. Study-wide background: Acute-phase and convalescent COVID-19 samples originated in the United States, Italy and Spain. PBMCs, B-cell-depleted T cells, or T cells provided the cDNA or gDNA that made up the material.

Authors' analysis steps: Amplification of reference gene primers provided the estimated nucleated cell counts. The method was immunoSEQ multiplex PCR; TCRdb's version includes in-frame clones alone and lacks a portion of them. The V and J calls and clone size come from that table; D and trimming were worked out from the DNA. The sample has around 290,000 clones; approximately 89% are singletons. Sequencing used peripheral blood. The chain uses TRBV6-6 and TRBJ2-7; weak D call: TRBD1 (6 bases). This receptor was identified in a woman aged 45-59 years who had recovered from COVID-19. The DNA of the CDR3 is TGTGCCAGCAGCTACGACAGGTTCTACGAGCAGTACTTC. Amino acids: CASSYDRFYEQYF.